Following are 18 T cell receptor beta chains from one sample sequenced in a study of CD8 T cells in ankylosing spondylitis (dated 2017 in TCRdb). Library preparation was by 5' RACE. This sample was sequenced with an Illumina HiSeq 2500. TCRdb cleaned the public reads at Q25 with fastp, built clones with MiXCR and kept in-frame beta chains. CDR3 protein sequences are deduplicated, and each keeps its most common genes and DNA. The sample yields some 270,000 distinct CDR3 sequences; roughly 32% were counted once. The ten largest clones add up to 4% to 5.5% of the sample. The sequencing input was blood, either unsorted or a sorted T cell fraction (not recorded which). The receptors shown here come from a male donor with ankylosing spondylitis or in good health (not recorded which).

V is TRBV15 and J is TRBJ2-1; D remains ambiguous. CDR3 length: 14 residues. Deletions cut 5 bases from V and 3 bases from J, with 11 bases between. The germline V gene encodes CDR1 LNHNV and CDR2 YYDKDF (reference sequence). The DNA of the CDR3 is TGTGCCACCAGCGGTGGGCCCCTCTACAATGAGCAGTTCTTC. This encodes CATSGGPLYNEQFF.

The chain is built from TRBV28 and TRBJ2-1, with D perhaps TRBD1 (6 bases). Trimming took 6 bases from V and 2 from J, leaving 17 bases between them. The germline CDR1 and CDR2 sequences are MDHEN and SYDVKM. The CDR3 spans 16 residues. DNA of the CDR3: TGTGCCAGCAGCCCCCTACGGACAGTTACCTACAATGAGCAGTTCTTC. Protein sequence: CASSPLRTVTYNEQFF.

V is TRBV30 and J is TRBJ2-3, with D possibly called TRBD1 or TRBD2 (7 bases each). Between the trimmed V and J ends, which lost 4 bases and 3 bases, there was a span of 17 bases. Germline assignment: CDR1 GTSNPN and CDR2 SVGIG (reference sequence). This CDR3 contains 15 residues. CDR3 nucleotides: TGTGCCTGGATCCAGGGGGGGCGAGGTACAGATACGCAGTATTTT. Translated, it gives CAWIQGGRGTDTQYF.

The V gene is TRBV20-1, the J gene TRBJ1-1; 7 positions match TRBD1. The CDR3 loop spans 11 amino acids. Unmatched junction bases numbered 3, after V lost 5 bases and J lost 6 bases. Germline loops: CDR1 DFQATT, CDR2 SNEGSKA (reference sequence). CDR3 in amino acids: CSAEGAAEAFF. The CDR3 DNA follows: TGCAGTGCTGAGGGGGCCGCTGAAGCTTTCTTT.

This chain links TRBV27 with TRBJ2-1, with D possibly TRBD2 on 5 matching bases. V dropped 3 bases and J dropped 4 bases, with 13 bases sitting between them. CDR1 is MNHEY, CDR2 SMNVEV, per germline (reference sequence). There are 15 residues in the CDR3. CDR3 nucleotides: TGTGCCAGCAGTTTCCGCGGGCTTGGGTACAATGAGCAGTTCTTC. This translates into CASSFRGLGYNEQFF.

This clonotype was seen only a few times. A much larger clone differs by one base, so this may be a read error. V gene TRBV12-3 or TRBV12-4 combines with J gene TRBJ2-6; D ambiguous. The length of the CDR3 is 15 residues. V lost 3 bases, J lost 0 bases, and 6 bases lay in between. The DNA for the CDR3 is TGTGCCAGCAGTTTCGGAAGCTCTGGGGCCAACGTCCTGACTTTC. Protein: CASSFGSSGANVLTF.

The chain recombines TRBV7-9 with TRBJ1-4, with 8 bases fitting TRBD1. The trim removed 5 bases at V and 14 bases at J, leaving 10 bases unmatched. The germline V gene has CDR1 SEHNR and CDR2 FQNEAQ (reference sequence). The CDR3 sequence is 13 residues long. The CDR3 nucleotides read TGTGCCAGCAGCCGATCGGACAGGGAACGGCTGTTTTTT. Its protein is CASSRSDRERLFF.

V and J are TRBV6-5 and TRBJ2-7; TRBD2 agrees at 15 bases. The junction had 2 bases not matched to a gene; V was cut back by 4 bases and J by 4 bases. Looked up from germline, CDR1 is MNHEY and CDR2 is SVGAGI. The CDR3 extends over 15 amino acids. The CDR3: CASSFGTSGGYEQYF. In DNA, the CDR3 is TGTGCCAGCAGTTTCGGGACTAGCGGGGGGTACGAGCAGTACTTC.

In this sample, this clonotype turned up many times. The rearrangement joins TRBV6-6 to TRBJ2-5; D remains ambiguous. In germline, CDR1 is MNHNY, CDR2 SVGAGI (reference sequence). The CDR3 contains 12 residues. V was shortened by 2 bases and J by 5 bases, with 6 bases between the two germline ends. CDR3 bases: TGTGCCAGCAGTTACGTGGGGGAGACCCAGTACTTC. It is translated as CASSYVGETQYF.

The CDR3 DNA reads as TGTGCCTCCGCTGAGGGGAGGCCTAACTATGGCTACACCTTC. This encodes CASAEGRPNYGYTF. The chain carries TRBV12-3 or TRBV12-4 and TRBJ1-2; TRBD1 is a possible D gene (5 bases). The V and J ends lost 11 bases and 0 bases respectively, with 16 bases between them. The CDR3 is 14 residues long.

Concerning this clonotype: A read error may produce the germline difference seen at one junction end. The chain links TRBV20-1 to TRBJ2-7; no clear D gene. This CDR3 comprises 13 residues. CDR1 and CDR2 (germline): DFQATT, SNEGSKA (reference sequence). The DNA of the CDR3 is TGCAGTGCTGGAGATCGAGGCCTCTGGGAGCAGTACTTC. Its translation: CSAGDRGLWEQYF.

The chain combines TRBV6-1 with TRBJ1-4; 12 nucleotides line up with TRBD1. The CDR3 has 15 residues. V gave up 5 bases and J gave up 8 bases; unmatched junction bases: 6. Germline loops: CDR1 MNHNS, CDR2 SASEGT. CDR3 DNA sequence: TGTGCCAGCAGTCGGTCGGGACAGGGGGCGGAAAAACTGTTTTTT. This encodes CASSRSGQGAEKLFF.

This chain uses TRBV10-3 with TRBJ1-1; 8 bases line up with TRBD1. CDR3 length: 13 residues. Trimming at V came to 10 bases and at J to 1 base, leaving 5 bases not matched to a gene. The germline V gene has CDR1 ENHRY and CDR2 SYGVKD. The CDR3 DNA sequence: TGTGCCACAACCGGGACAGGGAACACTGAAGCTTTCTTT. It codes for CATTGTGNTEAFF.

The genes are TRBV21-1 and TRBJ1-5. TRBV21-1 is a pseudogene segment. The CDR3 is 16 residues long. Here the CDR3 DNA reads TGTGCCAGCAGCAAAGGTCGCGGGGAGGGCAATCAGCCCCAGCATTTT. This codes for CASSKGRGEGNQPQHF.

A few counts support this clonotype. The rearrangement uses TRBV5-1 and TRBJ2-7; the D call may be TRBD1 or TRBD2 (5 bases each). V lost 2 bases, J lost 0 bases, and 9 bases lay in between. The CDR3 consists of 14 residues. From germline, CDR1 is SGHRS and CDR2 YFSETQ. CDR3 in DNA: TGCGCCAGCAGCTTTGGGGGAGTCTCCTACGAGCAGTACTTC. Its translation: CASSFGGVSYEQYF. The whole variable domain, filled in from reference TRBV5-1 and TRBJ2-7, reads KAGVTQTPRYLIKTRGQQVTLSCSPISGHRSVSWYQQTPGQGLQFLFEYFSETQRNKGNFPGRFSGRQFSNSRSEMNVSTLELGDSALYLCASSFGGVSYEQYFGPGTRLTVT.

The chain is built from TRBV9 and TRBJ2-2; D is unclear. The CDR3 length is 17 residues. The germline gives CDR1 SGDLS, CDR2 YYNGEE. V gave up 4 bases and J gave up 0 bases, with 16 bases separating them. DNA of the CDR3: TGTGCCAGCAGCCCCCCATCTAAGTTCGCGAACACCGGGGAGCTGTTTTTT. It specifies CASSPPSKFANTGELFF.

This clonotype was picked up a small number of times. The V gene is TRBV20-1, the J gene TRBJ1-2; no definite D call. This CDR3 spans 11 amino acids. The V end was cut by 0 bases, the J end by 3 bases, with 2 bases between. The germline CDR1 and CDR2 sequences are DFQATT and SNEGSKA (reference sequence). This CDR3 is CSAREYYGYTF. CDR3 in DNA: TGCAGTGCTAGAGAATACTATGGCTACACCTTC.

There are a few counts of this clonotype. The CDR3 here is CASSLAPGDTEAFF. In DNA, the CDR3 is TGCGCCAGCAGCTTGGCCCCTGGGGACACTGAAGCTTTCTTT. The V gene is TRBV5-1, the J gene TRBJ1-1, with D hard to call. Germline-derived CDR1 and CDR2 are SGHRS and YFSETQ. Trimming removed 0 bases from V and 3 bases from J, with 9 bases in between. The CDR3 covers 14 residues.